This T cell receptor beta chain stems from a study of CD8+ T cells in alopecia areata. Whole-study context: The drug, tofacitinib, lasted 6 to 18 months, followed by 6 months off drug. Study-wide results and limits: There were also resident alphabeta T cells of normal skin sequenced in scalp samples.

Extracted from the samples, RNA was reverse transcribed into cDNA to serve as the sequencing template. Assay used: immunoSEQ multiplex PCR; TCRdb lists only in-frame clones, some missing. The table lists hundreds of thousands of clones, more than 45% of them singletons. Note on this clone: Its antigen is as yet unknown.

Peripheral blood and lesional scalp punch biopsies were taken from alopecia areata patients. The sample in question was CD4+ T cells sorted from blood, obtained at week 0. The TCR comes from a human donor with alopecia areata.

The CDR3 nucleotides read TGTGCCAGCTCACGGACAGCTAATAGCAATCAGCCCCAGCATTTT. Translating gives CASSRTANSNQPQHF. The V call is TRBV18, the J call TRBJ1-5, with a possible D match to TRBD1 (6 bases). The CDR3 runs to 15 residues. The germline V gene encodes CDR1 KGHSH and CDR2 LQKENI. V was trimmed by 4 bases and J by 0 bases, leaving 10 bases between them.